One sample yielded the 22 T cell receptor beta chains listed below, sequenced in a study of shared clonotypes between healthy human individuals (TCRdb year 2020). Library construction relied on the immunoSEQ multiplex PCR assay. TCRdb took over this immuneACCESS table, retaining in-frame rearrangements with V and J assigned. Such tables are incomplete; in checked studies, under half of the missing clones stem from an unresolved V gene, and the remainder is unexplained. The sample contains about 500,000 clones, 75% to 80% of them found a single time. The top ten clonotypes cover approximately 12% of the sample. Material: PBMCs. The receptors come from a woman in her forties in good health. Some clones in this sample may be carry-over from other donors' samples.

This CDR3 reads CAWSWANQETQYF. CDR3 in DNA: TGTGCCTGGAGTTGGGCGAACCAAGAGACCCAGTACTTC. The chain is built from TRBV30 and TRBJ2-5, with D hard to call. The CDR3 length is 13 residues. Looked up from germline, CDR1 is GTSNPN and CDR2 is SVGIG (reference sequence). Trimming pared 2 bases from V and 0 bases from J, leaving 7 bases between.

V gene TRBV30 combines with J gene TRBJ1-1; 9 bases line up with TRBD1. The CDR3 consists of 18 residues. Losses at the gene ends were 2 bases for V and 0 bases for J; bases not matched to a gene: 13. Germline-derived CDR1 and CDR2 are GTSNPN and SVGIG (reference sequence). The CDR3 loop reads CAWSRSRTGDGVNTEAFF. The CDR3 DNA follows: TGTGCCTGGAGTCGATCCAGGACAGGGGATGGGGTGAACACTGAAGCTTTCTTT.

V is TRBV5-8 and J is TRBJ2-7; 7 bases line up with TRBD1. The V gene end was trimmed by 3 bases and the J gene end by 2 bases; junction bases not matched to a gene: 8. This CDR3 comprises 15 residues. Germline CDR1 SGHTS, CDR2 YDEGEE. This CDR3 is CASSWNRGPAYEQYF. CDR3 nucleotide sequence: TGTGCCAGCAGCTGGAACAGGGGACCCGCCTACGAGCAGTACTTC. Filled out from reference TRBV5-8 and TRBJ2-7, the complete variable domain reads EAGVTQSPTHLIKTRGQQATLRCSPISGHTSVYWYQQALGLGLQFLLWYDEGEERNRGNFPPRFSGRQFPNYSSELNVNALELEDSALYLCASSWNRGPAYEQYFGPGTRLTVT.

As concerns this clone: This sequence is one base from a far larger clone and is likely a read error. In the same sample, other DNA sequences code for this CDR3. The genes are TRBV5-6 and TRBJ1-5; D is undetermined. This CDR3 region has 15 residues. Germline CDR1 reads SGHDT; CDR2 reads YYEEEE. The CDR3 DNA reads TGCGCCAGCAGCTTGGCGGAAAGAGAGGATCAGCCCCAGCATTTT. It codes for CASSLAEREDQPQHF.

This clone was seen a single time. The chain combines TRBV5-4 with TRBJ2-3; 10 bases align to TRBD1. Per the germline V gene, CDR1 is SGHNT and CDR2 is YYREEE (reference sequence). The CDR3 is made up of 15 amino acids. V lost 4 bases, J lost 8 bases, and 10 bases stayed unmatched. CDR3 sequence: CASSPPGQGVGTQYF. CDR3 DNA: TGTGCCAGCAGCCCCCCAGGACAGGGGGTTGGTACGCAGTATTTT.

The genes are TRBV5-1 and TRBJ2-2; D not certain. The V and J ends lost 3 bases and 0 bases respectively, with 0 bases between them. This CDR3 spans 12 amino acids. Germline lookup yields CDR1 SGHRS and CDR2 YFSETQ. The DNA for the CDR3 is TGCGCCAGCAGCTCGAACACCGGGGAGCTGTTTTTT. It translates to CASSSNTGELFF.

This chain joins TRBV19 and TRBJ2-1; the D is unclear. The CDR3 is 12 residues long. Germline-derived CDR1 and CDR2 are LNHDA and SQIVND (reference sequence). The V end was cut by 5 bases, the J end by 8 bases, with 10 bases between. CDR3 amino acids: CASSSELYEQFF. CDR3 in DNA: TGTGCCAGTAGTTCCGAGCTGTATGAGCAGTTCTTC.

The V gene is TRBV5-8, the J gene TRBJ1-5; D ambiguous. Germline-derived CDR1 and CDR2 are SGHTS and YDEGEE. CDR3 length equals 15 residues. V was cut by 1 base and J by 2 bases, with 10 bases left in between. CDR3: CASSLSRGGNQPQHF. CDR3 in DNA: TGTGCCAGCAGCTTGAGTCGGGGTGGCAATCAGCCCCAGCATTTT.

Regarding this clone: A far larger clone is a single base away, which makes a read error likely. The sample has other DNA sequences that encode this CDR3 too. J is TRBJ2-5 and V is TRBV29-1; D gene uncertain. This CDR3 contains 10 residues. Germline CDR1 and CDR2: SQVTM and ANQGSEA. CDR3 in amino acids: CSVTKETQYF. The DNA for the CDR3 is TGCAGCGTGACCAAAGAGACACAGTACTTC.

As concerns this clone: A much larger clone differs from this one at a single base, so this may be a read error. The CDR3: CASSVAGVNTEASF. The CDR3 DNA sequence: TGTGCCAGCAGCGTAGCGGGGGTCAACACTGAAGCTTCCTTT. The rearrangement uses TRBV9 and TRBJ1-1, with D possibly TRBD1 on 5 matching bases. Per the germline V gene, CDR1 is SGDLS and CDR2 is YYNGEE. The CDR3 is 14 amino acids.

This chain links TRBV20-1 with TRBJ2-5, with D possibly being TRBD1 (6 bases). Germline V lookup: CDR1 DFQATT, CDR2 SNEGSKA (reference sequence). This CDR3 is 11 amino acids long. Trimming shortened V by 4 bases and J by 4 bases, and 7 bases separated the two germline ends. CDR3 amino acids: CSAKGVETQYF. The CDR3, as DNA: TGCAGTGCTAAGGGGGTAGAGACCCAGTACTTC.

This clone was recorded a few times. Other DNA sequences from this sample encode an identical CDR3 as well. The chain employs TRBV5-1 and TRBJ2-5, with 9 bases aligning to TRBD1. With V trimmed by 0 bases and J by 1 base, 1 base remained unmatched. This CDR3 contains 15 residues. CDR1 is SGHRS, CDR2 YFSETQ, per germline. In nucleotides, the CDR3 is TGCGCCAGCAGCTTGGGGACAGGGGTCCAAGAGACCCAGTACTTC. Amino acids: CASSLGTGVQETQYF.

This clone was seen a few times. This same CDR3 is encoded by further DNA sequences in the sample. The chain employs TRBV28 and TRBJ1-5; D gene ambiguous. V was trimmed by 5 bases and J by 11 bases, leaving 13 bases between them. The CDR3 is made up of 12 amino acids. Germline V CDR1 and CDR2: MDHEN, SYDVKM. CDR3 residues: CASSLYPSAQHF. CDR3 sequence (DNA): TGTGCCAGCAGTCTCTATCCTTCGGCCCAGCATTTT.

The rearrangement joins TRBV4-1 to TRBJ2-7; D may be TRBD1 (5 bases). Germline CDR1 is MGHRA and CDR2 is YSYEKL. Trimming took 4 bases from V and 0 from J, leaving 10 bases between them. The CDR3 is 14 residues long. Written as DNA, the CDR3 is TGCGCCAGCAGCCTGCTGACAGACTCCTACGAGCAGTACTTC. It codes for CASSLLTDSYEQYF.

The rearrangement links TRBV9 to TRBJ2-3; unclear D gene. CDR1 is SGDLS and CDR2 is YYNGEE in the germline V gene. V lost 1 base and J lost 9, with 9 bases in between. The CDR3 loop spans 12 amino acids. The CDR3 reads CASSVSADTQYF. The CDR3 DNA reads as TGTGCCAGCAGCGTATCTGCGGACACGCAGTATTTT.

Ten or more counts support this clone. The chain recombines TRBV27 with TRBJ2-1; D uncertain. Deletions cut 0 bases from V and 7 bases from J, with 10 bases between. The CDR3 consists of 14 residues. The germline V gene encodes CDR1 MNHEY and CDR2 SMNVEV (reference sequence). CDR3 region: CASSLSAAGNEQFF. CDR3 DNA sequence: TGTGCCAGCAGTTTATCAGCCGCCGGAAATGAGCAGTTCTTC.

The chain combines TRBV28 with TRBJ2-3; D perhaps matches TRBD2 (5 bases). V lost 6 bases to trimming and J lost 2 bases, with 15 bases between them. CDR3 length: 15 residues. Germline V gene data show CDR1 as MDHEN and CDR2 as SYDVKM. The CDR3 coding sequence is TGTGCCAGCAGCGAAGGGAGCTACTACACAGATACGCAGTATTTT. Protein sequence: CASSEGSYYTDTQYF.

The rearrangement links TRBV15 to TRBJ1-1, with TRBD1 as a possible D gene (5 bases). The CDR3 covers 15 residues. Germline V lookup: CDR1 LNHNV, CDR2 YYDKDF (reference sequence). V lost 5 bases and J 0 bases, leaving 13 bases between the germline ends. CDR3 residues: CATSPPRGLNTEAFF. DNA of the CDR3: TGTGCCACCAGCCCCCCCCGGGGGTTGAACACTGAAGCTTTCTTT.

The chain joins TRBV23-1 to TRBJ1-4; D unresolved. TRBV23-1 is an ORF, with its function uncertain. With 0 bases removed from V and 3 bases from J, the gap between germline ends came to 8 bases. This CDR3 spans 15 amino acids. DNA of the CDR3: TGCGCCAGCAGTCAATCGACACTCTCTAATGAAAAACTGTTTTTT. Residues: CASSQSTLSNEKLFF.

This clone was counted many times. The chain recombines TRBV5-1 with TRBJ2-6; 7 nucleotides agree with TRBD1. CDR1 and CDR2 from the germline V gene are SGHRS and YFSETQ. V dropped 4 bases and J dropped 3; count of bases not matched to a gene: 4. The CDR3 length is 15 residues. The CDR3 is CASSLDRVGANVLTF. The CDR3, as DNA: TGCGCCAGCAGCCTCGACAGGGTTGGGGCCAACGTCCTGACTTTC.

The CDR3 spells CASTRVFAGELFF. The CDR3 DNA is TGTGCCAGCACAAGAGTCTTCGCCGGGGAGCTGTTTTTT. The chain uses TRBV6-5 and TRBJ2-2; D remains unclear. V shed 7 bases and J shed 6 bases, with 12 bases lying between them. The germline V gene has CDR1 MNHEY and CDR2 SVGAGI. The CDR3 covers 13 residues.

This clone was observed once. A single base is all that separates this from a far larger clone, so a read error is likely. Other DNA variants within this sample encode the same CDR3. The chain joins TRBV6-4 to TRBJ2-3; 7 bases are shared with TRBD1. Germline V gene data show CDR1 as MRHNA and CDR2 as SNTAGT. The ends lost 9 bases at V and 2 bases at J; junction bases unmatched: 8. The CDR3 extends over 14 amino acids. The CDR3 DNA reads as TGTGCCAGTTCGCGACAGGGAGACACAGATACGCAGTATTTT. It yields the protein CASSRQGDTDTQYF.